The 20 T cell receptor beta chains below were found in one sample sequenced in a study of human T cells and chemical hapten exposure. One entry per CDR3 protein, called by TCRdb with MiXCR from the RACE reads. The sample has around 120,000 distinct CDR3 sequences, around 13% seen once. Time point denoted: patch test 1, 2 weeks after DPC sensitization. Treatment reported: therapeutic diphenylcyclopropenone sensitization with weekly scalp DPC. The sequenced sample was whole blood, obtained in connection with sensitization to the hapten diphenylcyclopropenone (DPC). These receptor sequences come from a man aged 18 to 29 with alopecia areata. Some clones in this sample may be carry-over from other donors' samples.

The chain links TRBV29-1 to TRBJ1-1; D unclear. Trimming shortened V by 4 bases and J by 0 bases, and 12 bases separated the two germline ends. CDR1 and CDR2 (germline): SQVTM, ANQGSEA. The CDR3 loop spans 14 amino acids. The CDR3 here is CSVGPRQMNTEAFF. The DNA of the CDR3 is TGCAGCGTTGGGCCACGCCAGATGAACACTGAAGCTTTCTTT.

There are a few counts of this clonotype. The chain uses TRBV28 and TRBJ1-1; 7 nucleotides match TRBD1. Germline-derived CDR1 and CDR2 are MDHEN and SYDVKM. V gave up 8 bases and J gave up 3 bases; unmatched junction bases: 3. CDR3 size: 12 residues. CDR3 region: CASGGGYTEAFF. The CDR3 DNA sequence: TGTGCCAGCGGAGGGGGCTACACTGAAGCTTTCTTT.

A few counts support this clonotype. In DNA, the CDR3 is TGTGCCAGCAGTTACACGGGATTCAATCAGCCCCAGCATTTT. It is translated as CASSYTGFNQPQHF. The V call is TRBV6-2 or TRBV6-3, the J call TRBJ1-5; the D is unclear. The CDR3 consists of 14 residues. CDR1 is MNHEY, CDR2 SVGEGT, per germline. Between the trimmed V and J ends, which lost 2 bases and 3 bases, there was a span of 8 bases.

The genes are TRBV4-3 and TRBJ1-2; TRBD1 might be the D (5 bases). The germline V gene encodes CDR1 LGHNA and CDR2 YSLEER. The CDR3 covers 14 residues. Between the trimmed V and J ends, which lost 0 bases and 2 bases, there was a span of 7 bases. The CDR3 sequence: CASSQDRQNYGYTF. In DNA form, the CDR3 reads TGCGCCAGCAGCCAAGATCGACAGAACTATGGCTACACCTTC.

This clonotype was recorded a few times. The rearrangement links TRBV6-2 or TRBV6-3 to TRBJ2-1; the match to TRBD1 covers 9 bases. Germline V gene data show CDR1 as MNHEY and CDR2 as SVGEGT. The CDR3 extends over 14 amino acids. Germline trimming cut 7 bases from V and 0 bases from J; bases unmatched to any gene: 1. CDR3 protein: CASKTGGSYNEQFF. CDR3 bases: TGTGCCAGCAAGACAGGGGGCTCCTACAATGAGCAGTTCTTC.

The J gene is TRBJ2-7, the V gene TRBV4-2; 8 positions match TRBD1. The CDR3 is made up of 12 amino acids. V dropped 2 bases and J dropped 6; count of bases not matched to a gene: 0. Germline loops: CDR1 LGHNA, CDR2 YNFKEQ. Here the CDR3 DNA reads TGTGCCAGCAGCCAAACAGGGGGCGAGCAGTACTTC. Its translation is CASSQTGGEQYF.

This clonotype was seen a handful of times. The chain couples TRBV20-1 to TRBJ2-5; TRBD2 aligns across 11 bases. V gave up 5 bases and J gave up 3 bases; unmatched junction bases: 5. Germline loops: CDR1 DFQATT, CDR2 SNEGSKA (reference sequence). The CDR3 totals 14 residues. CDR3: CSAVAGGPKETQYF. The CDR3 region has the DNA TGCAGTGCTGTAGCGGGGGGGCCTAAAGAGACCCAGTACTTC.

The rearrangement joins TRBV15 to TRBJ2-5; TRBD1 agrees at 9 bases. The J segment lost 5 bases and the V segment lost 5 bases, leaving 6 bases of the junction unmatched. Per the germline V gene, CDR1 is LNHNV and CDR2 is YYDKDF (reference sequence). The CDR3 is made up of 14 amino acids. The CDR3 protein is CATSGTGGGETQYF. Here the CDR3 DNA reads TGTGCCACCAGCGGTACAGGGGGCGGGGAGACCCAGTACTTC.

The chain uses TRBV20-1 and TRBJ1-6; no firm D call. The CDR3 runs to 18 residues. Trimming stripped 0 bases from V and 2 bases from J, with 17 bases between. From germline, CDR1 is DFQATT and CDR2 SNEGSKA (reference sequence). The CDR3 region is CSARDYGGEFPYNSPLHF. CDR3 DNA sequence: TGCAGTGCTAGAGATTACGGAGGCGAGTTCCCCTATAATTCACCCCTCCACTTT.

This clonotype was recorded a few times. The chain links TRBV9 to TRBJ2-7; 7 positions agree with TRBD2. The germline gives CDR1 SGDLS, CDR2 YYNGEE. The CDR3 has 15 amino acids. With 4 bases clipped from V and 3 bases from J, the junction kept 10 bases outside the gene matches. For the CDR3, the DNA is TGTGCCAGCAGCCTAGTGGGAGGGGAGGGCTACGAGCAGTACTTC. Residues: CASSLVGGEGYEQYF.

There are many counts of this clonotype. The chain links TRBV12-3 or TRBV12-4 to TRBJ1-3; D gene uncertain. The CDR3 totals 14 residues. With 2 bases removed from V and 4 bases from J, the gap between germline ends came to 9 bases. This CDR3 reads CASSLPPAGNTIYF. The CDR3 DNA follows: TGTGCCAGCAGTTTACCACCCGCCGGAAACACCATATATTTT.

The chain links TRBV12-3 or TRBV12-4 to TRBJ2-1, with a tentative D call TRBD1 (6 bases). The CDR3 is made up of 12 amino acids. Trimming left V 6 bases short and J 5 bases short, with 8 bases between. DNA of the CDR3: TGTGCCAGCAGCCGGGACAACAATGAGCAGTTCTTC. It codes for CASSRDNNEQFF.

This clonotype was seen only a few times. This chain joins TRBV5-1 and TRBJ2-5, with D possibly being TRBD1 (5 bases). Germline CDR1 is SGHRS and CDR2 is YFSETQ. V shed 5 bases and J shed 1 base, with 9 bases lying between them. The length of the CDR3 is 13 residues. The CDR3 loop reads CASSTGFQETQYF. The CDR3 DNA reads as TGCGCCAGCAGTACAGGATTCCAAGAGACCCAGTACTTC.

The CDR3 protein is CASSPDRGQNEQFF. In DNA form, the CDR3 reads TGTGCCAGCAGCCCGGACAGGGGCCAAAATGAGCAGTTCTTC. V is TRBV7-3 and J is TRBJ2-1; the match to TRBD1 covers 9 bases. The germline gives CDR1 SGHTA, CDR2 FQGTGA. The CDR3 loop spans 14 amino acids. Unmatched junction bases numbered 6, after V lost 5 bases and J lost 7 bases.

This chain uses TRBV7-9 with TRBJ2-1; D call uncertain. Germline CDR1 and CDR2: SEHNR and FQNEAQ (reference sequence). The V end lost 8 bases, the J end lost 6 bases, and 23 bases lay between the germline ends. The CDR3 covers 16 residues. The CDR3 loop is CASSSPSARRGNEQFF. The CDR3 nucleotides read TGTGCCAGCTCCTCCCCAAGCGCGCGCCGCGGCAATGAGCAGTTCTTC.

The chain carries TRBV7-2 and TRBJ2-7; D gene ambiguous. CDR1 SGHTA and CDR2 FQGNSA come from the germline V gene. Trimming took 2 bases from V and 2 from J, leaving 7 bases between them. The CDR3 is 13 amino acids. The DNA of the CDR3 is TGTGCCAGCAGCTTAAGTCAGACCTACGAGCAGTACGTC. This sequence encodes CASSLSQTYEQYV.

The J gene is TRBJ2-2, the V gene TRBV27, with a possible D match to TRBD1 (6 bases). The germline gives CDR1 MNHEY, CDR2 SMNVEV (reference sequence). The CDR3 is 16 residues long. V was cut by 2 bases and J by 1 base, with 11 bases left in between. CDR3 sequence (DNA): TGTGCCAGCAGTTTACGGGACACTTTGAACACCGGGGAGCTGTTTTTT. It yields the protein CASSLRDTLNTGELFF.

This clonotype was seen only a few times. The gene calls are TRBV5-6 and TRBJ1-1; no clear D gene. The V gene's germline CDR1 is SGHDT and CDR2 YYEEEE. The CDR3 covers 13 residues. Trimming shortened V by 1 base and J by 3 bases, and 7 bases separated the two germline ends. CDR3 residues: CASSLQVHTEAFF. The DNA of the CDR3 is TGTGCCAGCAGCTTGCAAGTCCACACTGAAGCTTTCTTT.

Only a few counts were recorded for this clonotype. The chain joins TRBV29-1 to TRBJ2-1, with 9 positions matching TRBD2. This CDR3 comprises 15 residues. Germline CDR1 and CDR2: SQVTM and ANQGSEA. J was trimmed by 0 bases and V by 6 bases; bases with no gene match: 6. The CDR3 here is CSVLAGPSSYNEQFF. The CDR3 DNA is TGCAGCGTACTAGCGGGCCCCAGCTCCTACAATGAGCAGTTCTTC.

The chain links TRBV7-2 to TRBJ2-1, with D unclear. The CDR3 contains 15 residues. Germline V gene sequence: CDR1 SGHTA, CDR2 FQGNSA. V lost 1 base and J lost 0, with 7 bases in between. The CDR3 nucleotides are TGTGCCAGCAGCTTAGACCCGAGCTCCTACAATGAGCAGTTCTTC. Protein product: CASSLDPSSYNEQFF.